Given below is one TCR beta chain in context. Which antigen it targets is not known. The sample holds no much larger clone one base away, and base qualities are not on file. The library was obtained by the immunoSEQ multiplex PCR assay. A mixture of 60 forward primers for TCR Vbeta segments and 13 reverse primers for TCR Jbeta segments was used in the multiplex PCR. The CDR3 region of rearranged TCR beta genes was amplified from genomic DNA with a multiplex PCR assay. The amplified TCR beta libraries were sequenced on the Illumina HiSeq System as 87-base-pair reads. In the source study's methods: Across the 600 to 700 repertoires, a later analysis counted 80 million or so unique TCR beta chains, around 11 million of which were shared by at least two donors. To remove PCR and sequencing errors, raw reads were error-corrected and collapsed into unique sequences using a nearest-neighbor algorithm that merged closely related sequences. To assign V, D and J gene segments, CDR3 sequences were aligned to IMGT reference sequences. For a sequence to be retained, a match of at least six nucleotides to both a V gene segment and a J gene segment was required. A rearrangement was called productive if the CDR3 had no stop codons and remained in frame with V and J, and every other rearrangement was called non-productive. Following IMGT convention, CDR3 was defined as the stretch from the second conserved V-encoded cysteine to the conserved J-encoded phenylalanine. In an earlier analysis of around 640 of the donors, sequences lacking an unambiguous match to a single V gene segment were excluded. An earlier analysis of 500 to 600 of the donors classified V segments as functional when productive rearrangements were above 56.7% and as segregating when the standard deviation between donors was above 5%. A statistical classification framework was built for diagnosing cytomegalovirus status from the catalog of TCR beta chain sequences. In a later analysis, V and J genes were assigned by comparing TCR nucleotide sequences against IMGT/GENE-DB human TR gene sequences. In a later analysis, CDR3 sequences and most-parsimonious VDJ recombination scenarios were assigned using the TCRdist pipeline. In a later analysis, each TCR beta chain was defined by its CDR3 amino acid sequence together with its V-gene family, and reads lacking a unique V-gene family were excluded. In a later analysis, around 600 highly shared, low-generation-probability nucleotide sequences were removed to address suspected cross-contamination and a sequencing artifact. In a later analysis, a clonal expansion index was calculated for each public chain from normalized within-repertoire ranks of inferred template counts. In a later analysis, generation probabilities were computed with a VDJ recombination model fitted to out-of-frame rearrangements, and the resulting probabilities were checked against IGoR. In a later analysis, hypergeometric tests were used to score TCR-TCR, TCR-HLA and TCR-CMV co-occurrence, with a repertoire-size bias correction applied to TCR pairs. A later analysis estimated false discovery rates by permuting HLA or CMV assignments 20 times. A later analysis grouped co-occurring TCRs with DBSCAN, adding TCRdist sequence similarity when clustering within HLA-allele-positive subsets. Co-occurrence clustering excluded repertoires with fewer than 30,000 or more than 120,000 public chains, plus five with anomalous nucleotide sharing. In TCRdb, the immuneACCESS table is reduced to in-frame sequences with V and J assigned. These tables do not hold every clone; where another copy was compared, an unresolved V gene accounts for under half, and the others remain unexplained. V and J calls and clone size come straight from that table; D and trimming were deduced from the DNA. The sample table records about 82,000 clones; approximately 80% of these occur just once. Clones ranked in the top ten supply about 3% of the sample.

These data belong to a study of cytomegalovirus exposure and HLA in healthy donors (dated by TCRdb to about 2017). About the full investigation: According to an earlier analysis of 587 of the donors, about 179 million T cells yielded 90 million to 140 million unique TCR beta sequences and about 280 Gb of sequence data. HLA typing covered class I and class II loci at four-digit resolution. Across 300 to 400 genotyped donors of the cohort, an average of approximately 240,000 unique TCR beta nucleotide sequences per donor were sequenced, and about a sixth of those sequences were non-productive. About five DR-DQ haplotypes were treated as single units for association and clustering because of strong linkage in the cohort. An early release covering just under 650 HLA-typed donors comprised approximately 290 gigabases of sequencing data and around 85 million unique TCR sequences. The genetic ancestry cluster associated with self-reported Caucasian donors included approximately 85% of the roughly 400 genotyped donors. In an earlier analysis of 587 of the donors, high-throughput TCR beta sequencing was used to judge whether each TCR beta V gene segment behaved as functional or pseudogenic. Alongside the repertoire data, information on donor age, sex, ethnicity and CMV serostatus was compiled. Every repertoire in the discovery cohort had been generated on one and the same sequencing platform. A later analysis re-examined previously published TCR beta repertoires from roughly 650 donors and added high-resolution HLA genotyping to investigate patterns of TCR occurrence. A later genetic analysis used genome-wide SNP genotypes for about 65% of the 666 donors, treating that subset as a discovery cohort. The later analysis used no new phenotypic data to find candidate immune exposures, relying instead on TCR beta sequences and their occurrence across donors. High-throughput TCR immunosequencing, statistical association of individual TCRs with disease status, and machine learning were combined to predict cytomegalovirus infection status. A separate validation cohort of 100 to 150 different subjects was used in addition to the 666-subject first cohort. Using immunosequencing, the study profiled T cell repertoires from around 680 subjects and related those repertoires to cytomegalovirus serostatus. The study aimed to test whether signatures of past pathogen exposure could be identified by cataloging public T cell receptors. The number of typed donors differed by locus: roughly 629-640 for A, B, C, DRB1 and DQB1; some 500 for DQA1; over 600 for DPA1; and about 470 for DPB1. General study outcomes and caveats: A later analysis associated 15,000 to 20,000 TCR beta sequences with specific HLA alleles at a false discovery rate of 0.05. A later analysis found that most CMV-associated TCR beta chains appeared HLA-restricted, with HLA associations seemingly driven largely by CMV exposure. A later genetic analysis associated a missense DCLRE1C variant with V-gene and J-gene trimming of TCR beta chains, and an independent cohort replicated the association. Because some donors lacked HLA typing at each locus, the association tests relied only on the typed subset. Assigning TCR associations to individual alleles was difficult when HLA alleles, especially DR and DQ, strongly co-occurred. A later analysis found that TCR association rates varied across HLA loci, with DRB1 alleles showing the most associated TCRs and HLA-C alleles the fewest. A group of highly shared sequence variants was considered likely to be a technical artifact of the sequencing pipeline. According to a later analysis, parvovirus B19, influenza, CMV and Epstein-Barr virus appeared linked to several top co-occurrence clusters. A few of the identified cytomegalovirus-associated TCR beta chains were confirmed in vitro to be specific for cytomegalovirus antigens. The presence/absence analyses assumed that sequencing depth was roughly uniform across donors, and that assumption may not be true. The 87-base-pair reads could not distinguish some IMGT-functional V segments, including TRBV6-2 and TRBV6-3, so those segments were excluded. Only TCR beta chains were sequenced in this cohort, and the absence of alpha or paired-chain data limited detectable features. In an earlier analysis of roughly 560 of the donors, most TCR beta V segments were observed in productive rearrangements about 87% or about 30% of the time, broadly matching IMGT annotations. In both the original and validation cohorts, the classifier was reported to diagnose cytomegalovirus status with high specificity and sensitivity. In the study, about 150 TCR beta chains were listed as associated with cytomegalovirus. A further reported finding was that TCR beta sequences accurately predicted the HLA-A and HLA-B alleles for most subjects in the first cohort. Compared with the roughly 600-donor mean, donors in an Asian-associated ancestry cluster had fewer N-insertions in productive TCRs, according to a later genetic analysis. The authors suggested that the approach could potentially be generalized to other disease states and immunological phenotypes. CMV serostatus was the only immune exposure information available for the cohort. Over 15 rarely observed V segments, including chromosome 9 orphons, were excluded from the earlier analysis of approximately 500 of the donors because counts were too low. A later analysis found that HLA-associated TCR beta chains were more clonally expanded and had lower generation probabilities than equally common non-associated chains. Most TCR sequences were observed very rarely across donors, whereas some public TCRs were present in many individuals. Linkage disequilibrium might explain the correlated functional status among segregating V segments, but an unknown experimental factor could not be ruled out.

The CDR3 holds 19 amino acids from the cysteine to the phenylalanine. The read is trimmed to its CDR3 DNA, 57 bases read in frame from base 1. In the germline V gene, CDR1 corresponds to MRHNA and CDR2 to SNTAGT. V has 2 bases trimmed and J has 1 base trimmed; junction bases matching no gene number 13. In total, approximately 690 healthy bone marrow donors made up the cohort. At the time of sampling, every cohort member was nominally healthy, though immune exposures that went unrecorded were likely present. The donor was CMV seronegative and belonged to the group of around 400 seronegative cohort members. A peripheral blood sample was provided by each donor, and peripheral blood mononuclear cells were used for TCR beta sequencing. The Qiagen DNeasy Blood Extraction Kit was used to extract genomic DNA from the blood cell samples.

The rearrangement combines TRBV6-4 with TRBJ2-3, and 9 junctional nucleotides match TRBD2. What was sequenced was PBMCs. The source of this sequence is a man aged 45-65 years in good health and CMV-seronegative. The CDR3 protein sequence reads: CASSDPPMVAGDRTDTQYF. The DNA is as follows: TGTGCCAGCAGTGACCCCCCTATGGTAGCGGGGGACCGCACAGATACGCAGTATTTT.